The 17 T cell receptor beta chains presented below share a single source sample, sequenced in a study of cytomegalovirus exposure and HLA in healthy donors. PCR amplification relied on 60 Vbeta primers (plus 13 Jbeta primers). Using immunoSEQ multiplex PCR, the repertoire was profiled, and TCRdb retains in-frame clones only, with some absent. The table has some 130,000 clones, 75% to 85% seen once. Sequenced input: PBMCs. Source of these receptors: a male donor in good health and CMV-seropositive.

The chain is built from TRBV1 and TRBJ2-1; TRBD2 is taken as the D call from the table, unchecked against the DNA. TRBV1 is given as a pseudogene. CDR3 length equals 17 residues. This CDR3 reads CTSSQYTSGASYNEQFF. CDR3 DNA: TGCACCAGCAGCCAATATACTAGCGGGGCCTCCTACAATGAGCAGTTCTTC.

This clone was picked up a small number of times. The CDR3 DNA sequence: TGCGCCAGCAGTTCACCAGGGGGAGAGACCCAGTACTTC. Its protein is CASSSPGGETQYF. The genes are TRBV5-1 and TRBJ2-5; 7 nucleotides line up with TRBD1. V shed 5 bases, J shed 4 bases, and the junction held 5 bases outside the gene matches. The CDR3 has 13 residues. From germline, CDR1 is SGHRS and CDR2 YFSETQ.

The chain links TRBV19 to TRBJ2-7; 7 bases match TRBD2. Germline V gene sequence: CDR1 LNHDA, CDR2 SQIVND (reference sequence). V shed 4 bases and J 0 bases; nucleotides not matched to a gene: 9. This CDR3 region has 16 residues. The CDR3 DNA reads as TGTGCCAGTAGTACCAAAAGCGGGACGAGCTCCTACGAGCAGTACTTC. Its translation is CASSTKSGTSSYEQYF.

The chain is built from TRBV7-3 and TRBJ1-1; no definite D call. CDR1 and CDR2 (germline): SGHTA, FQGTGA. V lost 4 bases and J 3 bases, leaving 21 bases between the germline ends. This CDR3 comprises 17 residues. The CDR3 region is CASSSIISGLLDTEAFF. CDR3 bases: TGTGCCAGCAGCTCGATAATAAGTGGGCTTCTGGACACTGAAGCTTTCTTT.

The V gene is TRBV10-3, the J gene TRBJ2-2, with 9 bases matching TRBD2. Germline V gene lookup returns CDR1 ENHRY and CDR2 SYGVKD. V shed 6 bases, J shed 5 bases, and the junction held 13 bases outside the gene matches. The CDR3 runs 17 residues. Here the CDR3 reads CAIRPLLAGDETGELFF. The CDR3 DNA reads TGTGCCATCAGGCCCCTCTTAGCGGGAGATGAAACCGGGGAGCTGTTTTTT.

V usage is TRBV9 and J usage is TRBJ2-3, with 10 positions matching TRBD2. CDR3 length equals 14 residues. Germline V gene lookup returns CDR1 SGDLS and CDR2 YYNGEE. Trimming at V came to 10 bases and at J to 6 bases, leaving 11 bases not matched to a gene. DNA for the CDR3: TGTGCCGGTACTCCGGGACTAGCGACCGATACGCAGTATTTT. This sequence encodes CAGTPGLATDTQYF. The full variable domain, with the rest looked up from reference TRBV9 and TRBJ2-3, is DSGVTQTPKHLITATGQRVTLRCSPRSGDLSVYWYQQSLDQGLQFLIQYYNGEERAKGNILERFSAQQFPDLHSELNLSSLELGDSALYFCAGTPGLATDTQYFGPGTRLTVL.

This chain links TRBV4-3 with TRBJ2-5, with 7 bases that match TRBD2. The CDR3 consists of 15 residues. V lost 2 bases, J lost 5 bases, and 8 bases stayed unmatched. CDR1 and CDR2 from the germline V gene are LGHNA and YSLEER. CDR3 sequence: CASSQSAGVRETQYF. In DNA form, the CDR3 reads TGCGCCAGCAGCCAAAGCGCGGGAGTACGTGAGACCCAGTACTTC.

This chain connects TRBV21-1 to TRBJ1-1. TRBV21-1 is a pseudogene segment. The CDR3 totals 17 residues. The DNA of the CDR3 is TGTGCCAGCAGCGCTACGGGAGGGGGCCTTCACTCCACTGAAGCTTTCTTT. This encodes CASSATGGGLHSTEAFF.

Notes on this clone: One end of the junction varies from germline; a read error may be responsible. The CDR3 region is CSSSLGLAAPNNEQFF. The CDR3 bases are TGTTCCAGCAGCTTAGGGCTAGCGGCACCCAACAATGAGCAGTTCTTC. V usage is TRBV7-9 and J usage is TRBJ2-1, with 7 positions matching TRBD2. Germline CDR1 SEHNR, CDR2 FQNEAQ (reference sequence). CDR3 length: 16 residues.

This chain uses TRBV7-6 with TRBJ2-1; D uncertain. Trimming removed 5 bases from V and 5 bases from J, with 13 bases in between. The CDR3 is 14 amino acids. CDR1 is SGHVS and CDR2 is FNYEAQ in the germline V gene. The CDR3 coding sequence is TGTGCCAGCAGCCACCGTGGGCGCGACAATGAGCAGTTCTTC. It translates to CASSHRGRDNEQFF. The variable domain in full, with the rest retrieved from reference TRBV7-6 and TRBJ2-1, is GAGVSQSPRYKVTKRGQDVALRCDPISGHVSLYWYRQALGQGPEFLTYFNYEAQQDKSGLPNDRFSAERPEGSISTLTIQRTEQRDSAMYRCASSHRGRDNEQFFGPGTRLTVL.

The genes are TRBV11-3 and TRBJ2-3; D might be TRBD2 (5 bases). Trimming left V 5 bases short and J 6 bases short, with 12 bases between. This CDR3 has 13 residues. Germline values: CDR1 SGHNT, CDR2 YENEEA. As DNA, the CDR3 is TGTGCCAGCAGCCTAGGAGGATGGGATACGCAGTATTTT. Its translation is CASSLGGWDTQYF. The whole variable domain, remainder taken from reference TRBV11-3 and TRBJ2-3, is EAGVVQSPRYKIIEKKQPVAFWCNPISGHNTLYWYLQNLGQGPELLIRYENEEAVDDSQLPKDRFSAERLKGVDSTLKIQPAELGDSAVYLCASSLGGWDTQYFGPGTRLTVL.

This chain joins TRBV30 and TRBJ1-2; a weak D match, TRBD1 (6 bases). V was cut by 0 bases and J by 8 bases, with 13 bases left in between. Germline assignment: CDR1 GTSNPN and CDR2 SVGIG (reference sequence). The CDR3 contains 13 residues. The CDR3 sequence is CAWSVQGVSGYTF. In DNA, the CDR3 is TGTGCCTGGAGTGTACAGGGTGTTAGCGGCTACACCTTC.

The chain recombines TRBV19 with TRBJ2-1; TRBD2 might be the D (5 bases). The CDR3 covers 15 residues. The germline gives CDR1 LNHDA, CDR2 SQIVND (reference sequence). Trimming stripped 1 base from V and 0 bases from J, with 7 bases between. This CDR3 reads CASSIGTYSYNEQFF. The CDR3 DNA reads TGTGCCAGTAGTATAGGGACTTACTCCTACAATGAGCAGTTCTTC. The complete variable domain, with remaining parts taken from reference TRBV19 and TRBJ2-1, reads DGGITQSPKYLFRKEGQNVTLSCEQNLNHDAMYWYRQDPGQGLRLIYYSQIVNDFQKGDIAEGYSVSREKKESFPLTVTSAQKNPTAFYLCASSIGTYSYNEQFFGPGTRLTVL.

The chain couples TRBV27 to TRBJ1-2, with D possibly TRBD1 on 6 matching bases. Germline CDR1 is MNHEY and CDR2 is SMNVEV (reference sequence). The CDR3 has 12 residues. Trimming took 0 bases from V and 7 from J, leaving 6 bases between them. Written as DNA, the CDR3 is TGTGCCAGCAGTTTATCGACAGGTGGCTACACCTTC. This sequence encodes CASSLSTGGYTF.

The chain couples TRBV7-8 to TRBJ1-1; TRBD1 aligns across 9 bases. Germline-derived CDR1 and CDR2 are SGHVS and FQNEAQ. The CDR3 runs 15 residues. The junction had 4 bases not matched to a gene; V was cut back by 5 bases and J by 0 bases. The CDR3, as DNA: TGTGCCAGCAGCACGCGGACAGGGGTGAACACTGAAGCTTTCTTT. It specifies CASSTRTGVNTEAFF.

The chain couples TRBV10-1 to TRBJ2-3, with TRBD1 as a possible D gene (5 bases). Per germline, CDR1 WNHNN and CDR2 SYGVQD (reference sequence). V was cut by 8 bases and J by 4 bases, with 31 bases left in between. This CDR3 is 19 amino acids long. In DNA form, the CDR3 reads TGCGCCAGCTCCTGGCCCCCATCCCCCTCAGGGAATCAAGCAGATACGCAGTATTTT. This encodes CASSWPPSPSGNQADTQYF.

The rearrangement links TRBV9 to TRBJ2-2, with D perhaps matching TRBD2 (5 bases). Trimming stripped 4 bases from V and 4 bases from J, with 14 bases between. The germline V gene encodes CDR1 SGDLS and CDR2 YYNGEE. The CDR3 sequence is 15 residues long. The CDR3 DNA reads TGTGCCAGCAGCCTCCAAGCGGTCCCCACCGGGGAGCTGTTTTTT. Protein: CASSLQAVPTGELFF.